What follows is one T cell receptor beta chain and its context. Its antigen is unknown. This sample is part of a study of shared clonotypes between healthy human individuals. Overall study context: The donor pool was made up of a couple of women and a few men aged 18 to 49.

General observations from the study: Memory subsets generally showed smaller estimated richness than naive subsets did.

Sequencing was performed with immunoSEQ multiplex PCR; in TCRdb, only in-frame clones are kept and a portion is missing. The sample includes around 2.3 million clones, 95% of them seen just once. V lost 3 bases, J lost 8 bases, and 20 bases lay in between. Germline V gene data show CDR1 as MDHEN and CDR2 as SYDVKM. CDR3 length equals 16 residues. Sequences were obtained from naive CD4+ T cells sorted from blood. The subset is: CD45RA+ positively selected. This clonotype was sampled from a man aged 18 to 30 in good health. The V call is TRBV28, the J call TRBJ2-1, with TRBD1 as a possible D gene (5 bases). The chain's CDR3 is CASSLQGRLISDEQFF. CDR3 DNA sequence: TGTGCCAGCAGTTTGCAGGGTCGGTTAATCAGCGATGAGCAGTTCTTC.